This T cell receptor (beta chain) stems from a study of blood T cell repertoires in COVID-19. Turning to the study itself: Both acute and convalescent COVID-19 samples were obtained from the United States, Italy and Spain. PBMCs, B-cell-depleted T cells, or T cells provided the cDNA or gDNA that made up the material.

Assay: immunoSEQ multiplex PCR; the TCRdb copy retains only in-frame clones and omits some. Of hundreds of thousands of clones in the sample, roughly 89% are singletons; the top ten hold 1.7%. V lost 0 bases and J 2 bases, leaving 10 bases between the germline ends. Germline V gene data show CDR1 as MNHNS and CDR2 as SASEGT. The CDR3 extends over 15 amino acids. Everyone who took part was 18 to 89 years old, and they came from about 23 US areas. Participants' own reports of clinical history determined their cohort assignment. This receptor was identified in a woman under 30 with acute COVID-19. The chain recombines TRBV6-1 with TRBJ2-5; D gene unclear. Sequences were obtained from PBMCs or T cells enriched from blood (not recorded which). DNA of the CDR3: TGTGCCAGCAGTGAAGCGATTCGCCTACAAGAGACCCAGTACTTC. Translation: CASSEAIRLQETQYF.